The present T cell receptor (beta chain) was sequenced within a study of beta chain features in type 1 diabetes. Study-wide findings and caveats: Relative to healthy donors, patients appeared to have naive, central memory and Treg TCRB repertoires that were more similar. In all four CD4+ subsets, TCRB CDR3 length was significantly, moderately reduced in type 1 diabetes. The analysis here could not establish whether HLA type shapes TCRB rearrangement. Individuals with type 1 diabetes displayed fewer insertions and more deletions at VDJ junctions.

The CDR3 length is 13 residues. Germline V lookup: CDR1 SGHTA, CDR2 FQGNSA. V was cut by 5 bases and J by 5 bases, with 9 bases left in between. Comments on this clone: Antigen unknown.

The investigators reverse transcribed all of the isolated RNA, so they sequenced expressed TCRB transcripts. Measured with immunoSEQ multiplex PCR; TCRdb has only the in-frame clones, and not every one. The table records some 44,000 clones, roughly 70% of them present only once. This sequence originates from a woman aged 18-29 years with type 1 diabetes. The sample taken for sequencing was Tregs from blood. The chain links TRBV7-2 to TRBJ1-4; D gene uncertain. CDR3 loop: CASSPRSNEKLFF. The CDR3 nucleotides read TGTGCCAGCAGCCCCCGGTCAAATGAAAAACTGTTTTTT.